The next 6 T cell receptor beta chains were all read from a single sample in a study of T cells in Graves' hyperthyroidism and ophthalmopathy. RNA transcripts were the template for amplifying TCR beta CDR3 regions. HTBI primers were used for first-round RT-PCR of the TCR CDR3. Each CDR3 protein is one row after TCRdb ran MiXCR on the multiplex PCR reads. The table shows under 300,000 distinct CDR3 sequences, with less than 15% occurring only once. Sequences were obtained from blood. Receptors originate from a young woman with Graves' hyperthyroidism that later progressed to Graves' ophthalmopathy.

This clonotype was seen at least ten times. V and J are TRBV18 and TRBJ1-5; D unclear. Germline CDR1 and CDR2: KGHSH and LQKENI. V was shortened by 6 bases and J by 5 bases, with 11 bases between the two germline ends. There are 13 residues in the CDR3. This CDR3 is CASSHGEYQPQHF. The DNA for the CDR3 is TGTGCCAGCTCCCACGGCGAGTATCAGCCCCAGCATTTT.

The chain has TRBV5-1 and TRBJ2-7; D tentatively fits TRBD1 or TRBD2 (5 bases each). Trimming took off 0 bases at V and 2 bases at J, with 21 bases between the two ends. The CDR3 is 18 amino acids. The germline CDR1 and CDR2 sequences are SGHRS and YFSETQ. The CDR3 loop reads CASSLGGALPGGTYEQYF. In DNA form, the CDR3 reads TGCGCCAGCAGCTTGGGTGGGGCTCTCCCTGGGGGTACCTACGAGCAGTACTTC.

This clonotype was seen repeatedly, ten times or more. V gene TRBV4-1 combines with J gene TRBJ2-5; possible D gene TRBD1, 6 bases. Germline V gives CDR1 MGHRA, CDR2 YSYEKL. This CDR3 is built from 16 residues. The V and J ends lost 4 bases and 5 bases respectively, with 20 bases between them. The CDR3: CASSPGVGADGETQYF. The CDR3 DNA follows: TGCGCCAGCAGCCCAGGGGTAGGAGCGGACGGGGAGACCCAGTACTTC.

This clonotype appeared many times. The chain uses TRBV7-2 and TRBJ1-6; D unclear. V was clipped by 5 bases and J by 11 bases, with 19 bases between them. The length of the CDR3 is 15 residues. Germline lookup yields CDR1 SGHTA and CDR2 FQGNSA. This CDR3 is CASSPDSGRETPLHF. CDR3 in DNA: TGTGCCAGCAGCCCAGACTCCGGACGCGAAACACCCCTCCACTTT.

In its sample, this clonotype was seen many times. J is TRBJ2-5 and V is TRBV5-1; 9 bases line up with TRBD2. Germline CDR1 SGHRS, CDR2 YFSETQ. The trim removed 3 bases at V and 1 base at J, leaving 4 bases unmatched. The CDR3 is made up of 15 amino acids. This CDR3 is CASSYSGGSQETQYF. The DNA of the CDR3 is TGCGCCAGCAGCTACAGCGGGGGGTCCCAAGAGACCCAGTACTTC.

This clonotype came up many times. CDR3 residues: CASSYAGTNYGYTF. The CDR3 DNA reads as TGTGCCAGCAGTTACGCGGGGACCAACTATGGCTACACCTTC. V usage is TRBV6-2 or TRBV6-3 and J usage is TRBJ1-2, with D maybe TRBD1 (5 bases). Germline V gene sequence: CDR1 MNHEY, CDR2 SVGEGT. The CDR3 is made up of 14 amino acids. Trimming cost V 2 bases and J 2 bases, with 9 bases left between them.